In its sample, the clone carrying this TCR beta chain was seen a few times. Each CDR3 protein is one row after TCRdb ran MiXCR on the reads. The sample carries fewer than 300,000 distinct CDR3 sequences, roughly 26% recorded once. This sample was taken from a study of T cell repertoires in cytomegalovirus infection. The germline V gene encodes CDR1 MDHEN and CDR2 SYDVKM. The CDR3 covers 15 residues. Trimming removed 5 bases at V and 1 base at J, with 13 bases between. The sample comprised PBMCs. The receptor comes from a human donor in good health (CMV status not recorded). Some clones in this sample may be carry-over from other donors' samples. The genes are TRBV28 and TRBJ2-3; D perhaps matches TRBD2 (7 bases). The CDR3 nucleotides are TGTGCCAGCAGTCCGGCGGGGGCCGGCACAGATACGCAGTATTTT. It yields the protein CASSPAGAGTDTQYF.